This T cell receptor beta chain came from a study of naive and memory T cell subsets. Regarding the study as a whole: A few larger clonotypes appeared in naive repertoires, especially CD8, possibly memory cells re-expressing CD45RA. Expression changes during T cell differentiation may affect RNA-based TCR counts.

Both TRBC1 and TRBC2 were covered by a beta constant-region primer of two equimolar oligonucleotides. The ligated cDNA underwent four PCR rounds using SP2 and nested alpha and beta constant-region primers. TCRdb recomputed calls from the UMI-ligation and nested PCR reads with MiXCR, one row per CDR3 protein. Of 120,000 to 150,000 distinct CDR3 sequences in the sample, 22% are singletons; the top ten hold roughly 0.1%. The CDR3 extends over 12 amino acids. The V end was cut by 5 bases, the J end by 1 base, with 8 bases between. Germline CDR1 SQVTM, CDR2 ANQGSEA. Cells stained for CD3, CD4, CD8, CD45RA and CD27 were sorted into four subsets. There are a few counts of this clonotype. Its cognate antigen is unknown.

This chain joins TRBV29-1 and TRBJ1-1, with D possibly TRBD1 on 5 matching bases. The source material was naive CD4+ T cells from blood. This clonotype was sampled from a human donor in good health. The CDR3 sequence: CSVYQGNTEAFF. DNA for the CDR3: TGCAGCGTTTATCAGGGGAACACTGAAGCTTTCTTT.